This T cell receptor (beta chain) appears in the sequencing data of a study of early T cells in non-severe SARS-CoV-2 infection. Germline V gives CDR1 SNHLY, CDR2 FYNNEI. The ends were cut back, 11 bases at V and 2 bases at J, with 17 bases in the middle. This CDR3 contains 14 residues. Individual cDNA molecules received unique molecular identifiers during library preparation. TCRdb itself ran the 5' RACE reads through MiXCR, one entry per CDR3 protein. This table holds around 78,000 distinct CDR3 sequences, over 12% found once. This clonotype was detected ten times or more. The sequenced material came from whole blood. The sequence was obtained from an adult who was a healthcare worker with PCR-confirmed SARS-CoV-2 infection or an uninfected control (not recorded which). The chain uses TRBV2 and TRBJ2-3; tentatively, D is TRBD1 (5 bases). The chain's CDR3 is CAGLQGLDTDTQYF. The CDR3 bases are TGTGCCGGCCTCCAGGGTTTGGACACAGATACGCAGTATTTT.